The present TCR beta chain was sequenced within a study of blood T cell repertoires in COVID-19. Study-wide context: Acute and convalescent COVID-19 samples came from the United States, Italy and Spain. T cells, B-cell-depleted T cells, or PBMCs supplied cDNA or gDNA.

This clone has a single count. The CDR3 extends over 15 amino acids. The junction had 5 bases not matched to a gene; V was cut back by 4 bases and J by 0 bases. Germline V CDR1 and CDR2: LGHNA, YSLEER. The Seattle patients, enrolled during active infection, were followed longitudinally. Sequencing used immunoSEQ multiplex PCR; TCRdb keeps in-frame clones, though not all of them. The sample has over 90,000 clones; 80% to 90% are singletons. This TCR came from a man older than 75 with COVID-19, enrolled during active disease. The chain combines TRBV4-3 with TRBJ2-5; 7 bases fit TRBD1. Sequencing was done on a sample of peripheral blood. The CDR3: CASSRGQVDQETQYF. CDR3 nucleotides: TGCGCCAGCAGCCGAGGACAGGTGGACCAAGAGACCCAGTACTTC.